Shown below are 22 T cell receptor beta chains from a single sample sequenced in a study of blood T cells in healthy people across ages. Primed by a sample-barcoded 5' primer and a J-beta primer mix, a second PCR proceeded for roughly 7 to 11 cycles. MiXCR, run by TCRdb on the 5' RACE reads, gives a single entry per CDR3 protein. The table shows 1.6 million or so distinct CDR3 sequences, with about 31% occurring only once. The specimen sequenced was blood. Receptor source: a woman in her twenties or thirties in good health.

Concerning this clonotype: A much larger clone is a single base away; this may be a read error. The genes are TRBV29-1 and TRBJ2-5; 10 bases align to TRBD1. CDR1 is SQVTM, CDR2 ANQGSEA, per germline. The CDR3 extends over 12 amino acids. The CDR3 sequence: CSGGTGEEAQYF. For the CDR3, the DNA is TGCAGCGGCGGGACAGGGGAAGAGGCCCAGTACTTC.

The chain links TRBV28 to TRBJ1-1, with a tentative D call TRBD1 (6 bases). V lost 5 bases, J lost 0 bases, and 13 bases lay in between. The length of the CDR3 is 15 residues. Germline-derived CDR1 and CDR2 are MDHEN and SYDVKM. The CDR3, as DNA: TGTGCCAGCAGTCCCGGGACACGGGTGAACACTGAAGCTTTCTTT. Its translation is CASSPGTRVNTEAFF.

The chain uses TRBV5-5 and TRBJ2-1, with 8 positions matching TRBD2. V was clipped by 2 bases and J by 9 bases; unmatched bases: 10. The CDR3 loop spans 15 amino acids. Germline CDR1 reads SGHKS; CDR2 reads YYEKEE (reference sequence). The CDR3 DNA follows: TGTGCCAGCAGCTTTTTGAGCGGGGGTAGGGGTGAGCAGTTCTTC. As protein: CASSFLSGGRGEQFF.

In its sample, this clonotype was seen a few times. This sequence joins TRBV4-1 and TRBJ2-3; 9 nucleotides agree with TRBD2. The CDR3 spans 20 residues. V lost 0 bases, J lost 5 bases, and 18 bases stayed unmatched. Germline V lookup: CDR1 MGHRA, CDR2 YSYEKL. The CDR3: CASSQDTIGVRLAGLDTQYF. In DNA form, the CDR3 reads TGCGCCAGCAGCCAAGATACAATTGGGGTCCGGCTAGCGGGACTAGATACGCAGTATTTT.

This clonotype showed up just a few times. The chain employs TRBV20-1 and TRBJ1-4; D remains unclear. The germline V gene encodes CDR1 DFQATT and CDR2 SNEGSKA (reference sequence). CDR3 size: 14 residues. The CDR3 DNA reads TGCAATATACCTCAGTTGGGGACTAATGAAAAACTGTTTTTT. It translates to CNIPQLGTNEKLFF.

CDR3 protein: CSARDPYTFTDTQYF. In DNA, the CDR3 is TGCAGTGCTAGAGATCCTTACACCTTCACAGATACGCAGTATTTT. This sequence joins TRBV20-1 and TRBJ2-3; unclear D gene. Germline V gene sequence: CDR1 DFQATT, CDR2 SNEGSKA (reference sequence). Trimming left V 0 bases short and J 2 bases short, with 12 bases between. The CDR3 is 15 amino acids.

This clonotype was seen just once. V usage is TRBV3-1 and J usage is TRBJ2-1, with D perhaps given as TRBD1 or TRBD2 (6 bases each). This CDR3 has 18 amino acids. Trimming stripped 1 base from V and 3 bases from J, with 19 bases between. Germline V CDR1 and CDR2: LGHDT, YNNKEL (reference sequence). The CDR3 spells CASSQGTLGGHGYNEQFF. The CDR3, as DNA: TGTGCCAGCAGCCAAGGGACCCTAGGGGGGCATGGCTACAATGAGCAGTTCTTC.

This clonotype is a singleton in its sample. This chain links TRBV5-1 with TRBJ1-1; the D gene is possibly TRBD1 (6 bases). The V end was cut by 2 bases, the J end by 1 base, with 12 bases between. This CDR3 comprises 15 residues. Looked up from germline, CDR1 is SGHRS and CDR2 is YFSETQ. The CDR3 sequence is CASSFMGAKNTEAFF. In nucleotides, the CDR3 is TGCGCCAGCAGCTTCATGGGGGCGAAGAACACTGAAGCTTTCTTT.

Points on this clonotype: This sequence may be a read error, since a much larger clone differs from it by one base. The rearrangement links TRBV12-3 or TRBV12-4 to TRBJ2-5, with unresolved D. The CDR3 contains 12 residues. The CDR3 coding sequence is TGTGCCAGCAGTTTACTCCAAGGGACCCAGTACTTC. Translation: CASSLLQGTQYF.

Points on this clonotype: One end of the junction fails to match germline, which may point to a read error. The gene calls are TRBV24-1 and TRBJ2-1, with 7 bases matching TRBD1. Per germline, CDR1 KGHDR and CDR2 SFDVKD. This CDR3 has 12 residues. The CDR3 protein is CATETGYNGQFF. The CDR3 DNA reads as TGTGCCACCGAGACAGGGTACAATGGGCAGTTCTTC.

Here the CDR3 reads CASSPAMRGRETQYF. The CDR3 DNA follows: TGCGCCAGCAGCCCCGCAATGCGCGGGAGGGAGACCCAGTACTTC. The chain joins TRBV5-1 to TRBJ2-5; 8 bases are a match to TRBD2. Germline V gene lookup returns CDR1 SGHRS and CDR2 YFSETQ. The CDR3 loop spans 15 amino acids. Trimming removed 4 bases from V and 5 bases from J; junction bases left unmatched: 10.

This clonotype was detected many times. V usage is TRBV7-9 and J usage is TRBJ2-5; 7 bases match TRBD2. CDR1 and CDR2 from the germline V gene are SEHNR and FQNEAQ (reference sequence). The ends lost 5 bases at V and 2 bases at J; junction bases unmatched: 5. The CDR3 contains 14 residues. CDR3 amino acids: CASSREAAQETQYF. CDR3 bases: TGTGCCAGCAGCCGGGAGGCAGCTCAAGAGACCCAGTACTTC.

The rearrangement joins TRBV28 to TRBJ2-1; 14 positions agree with TRBD2. Germline loops: CDR1 MDHEN, CDR2 SYDVKM. CDR3 length: 17 amino acids. The junction had 6 bases not matched to a gene; V was cut back by 6 bases and J by 2 bases. The CDR3 DNA is TGTGCCAGCAGGGGTGGGACTAGCGGGAGTCCCTACAATGAGCAGTTCTTC. Encoded protein: CASRGGTSGSPYNEQFF.

Turning to this clonotype: A much larger clone differs by one base, so this may be a read error. V usage is TRBV6-8 and J usage is TRBJ2-7; D gene unclear. CDR3 size: 10 residues. Germline values: CDR1 MNHGY, CDR2 SAAAGT. Here the CDR3 reads CTSRSYEQYF. The CDR3 DNA is TGTACCAGCAGGTCCTACGAGCAGTACTTC.

As for this clonotype: Since a much larger clone is just one base distant, this may be a read error. The J gene is TRBJ2-7, the V gene TRBV4-2; 7 bases are a match to TRBD2. With V trimmed by 6 bases and J by 3 bases, 11 bases remained unmatched. Germline V gene data show CDR1 as LGHNA and CDR2 as YNFKEQ. The CDR3 is made up of 15 amino acids. CDR3 DNA: TGTGCCAGCAGTCCCCGGGAGGATAGCGACTACGAGCAGTACTTC. Amino acid sequence: CASSPREDSDYEQYF.

The chain has TRBV3-1 and TRBJ2-7; 13 bases agree with TRBD2. The germline V gene has CDR1 LGHDT and CDR2 YNNKEL (reference sequence). V was clipped by 5 bases and J by 2 bases; unmatched bases: 6. The CDR3 extends over 16 amino acids. CDR3 nucleotide sequence: TGTGCCAGCAGCAGAGGGGGACTAGCGGGGACCTACGAGCAGTACTTC. Protein product: CASSRGGLAGTYEQYF.

The chain combines TRBV7-2 with TRBJ2-5; 9 bases match TRBD1. This CDR3 comprises 14 residues. Unmatched junction bases numbered 8, after V lost 7 bases and J lost 5 bases. Per the germline V gene, CDR1 is SGHTA and CDR2 is FQGNSA. CDR3 region: CTSTWDRAVETQYF. The CDR3 coding sequence is TGTACCAGCACTTGGGACAGGGCGGTGGAGACCCAGTACTTC. Full variable domain (outside the CDR3, taken from reference TRBV7-2 and TRBJ2-5): GAGVSQSPSNKVTEKGKDVELRCDPISGHTALYWYRQSLGQGLEFLIYFQGNSAPDKSGLPSDRFSAERTGGSVSTLTIQRTQQEDSAVYLCTSTWDRAVETQYFGPGTRLLVL.

The chain carries TRBV4-2 and TRBJ2-7; 12 bases map to TRBD2. The germline CDR1 and CDR2 sequences are LGHNA and YNFKEQ. CDR3 size: 17 residues. V gave up 1 base and J gave up 2 bases; unmatched junction bases: 6. The CDR3 DNA sequence: TGTGCCAGCAGCCAAGCCGGACTAGCGGGGATCGCCTACGAGCAGTACTTC. Translated: CASSQAGLAGIAYEQYF.

DNA of the CDR3: TGTGCCAGCAGCCGAGACAGGGTGGGGACCGGGGAGCTGTTTTTT. Protein: CASSRDRVGTGELFF. The chain joins TRBV27 to TRBJ2-2; 7 nucleotides agree with TRBD1. The germline V gene has CDR1 MNHEY and CDR2 SMNVEV (reference sequence). This CDR3 has 15 amino acids. V dropped 6 bases and J dropped 5; count of bases not matched to a gene: 9.

In this sample, this clonotype turned up a few times. The chain combines TRBV7-2 with TRBJ1-6, with D possibly being TRBD1 (5 bases). V was pared by 5 bases and J by 7 bases, with 21 bases between. The germline gives CDR1 SGHTA, CDR2 FQGNSA. This CDR3 spans 17 amino acids. CDR3 protein: CASSLGLRLTGNSPLHF. Here the CDR3 DNA reads TGTGCCAGCAGCCTGGGGCTCAGATTGACGGGGAATTCACCCCTCCACTTT.

In this sample, this clonotype turned up a few times. The rearrangement uses TRBV20-1 and TRBJ1-2, with 12 nucleotides matching TRBD1. Per germline, CDR1 DFQATT and CDR2 SNEGSKA (reference sequence). This CDR3 is built from 14 residues. V was clipped by 3 bases and J by 3 bases; unmatched bases: 2. The CDR3 reads CSARGQGAHYGYTF. The CDR3 DNA sequence: TGCAGTGCTAGGGGACAGGGGGCTCACTATGGCTACACCTTC.

V gene TRBV5-1 combines with J gene TRBJ1-6; no clear D. CDR1 is SGHRS and CDR2 is YFSETQ in the germline V gene. V was shortened by 0 bases and J by 3 bases, with 7 bases between the two germline ends. CDR3 length equals 15 residues. CDR3 DNA sequence: TGCGCCAGCAGCTTGGCCTACAGCTATAATTCACCCCTCCACTTT. Amino acid sequence: CASSLAYSYNSPLHF.